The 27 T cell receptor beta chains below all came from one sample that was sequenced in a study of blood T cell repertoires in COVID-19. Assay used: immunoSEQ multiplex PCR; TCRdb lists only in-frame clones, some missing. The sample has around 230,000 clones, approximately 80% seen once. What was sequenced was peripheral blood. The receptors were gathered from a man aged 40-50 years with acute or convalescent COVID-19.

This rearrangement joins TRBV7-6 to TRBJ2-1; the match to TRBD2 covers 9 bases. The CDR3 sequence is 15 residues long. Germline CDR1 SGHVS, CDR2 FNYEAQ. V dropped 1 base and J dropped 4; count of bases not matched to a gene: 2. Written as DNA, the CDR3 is TGTGCCAGCAGCTTAGGACTAGCGGATTACAATGAGCAGTTCTTC. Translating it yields CASSLGLADYNEQFF.

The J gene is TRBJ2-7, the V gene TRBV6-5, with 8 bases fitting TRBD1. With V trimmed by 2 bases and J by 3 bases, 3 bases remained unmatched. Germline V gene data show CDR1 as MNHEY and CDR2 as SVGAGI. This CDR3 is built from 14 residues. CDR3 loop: CASSYGGQVYEQYF. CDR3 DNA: TGTGCCAGCAGTTACGGGGGACAGGTCTACGAGCAGTACTTC.

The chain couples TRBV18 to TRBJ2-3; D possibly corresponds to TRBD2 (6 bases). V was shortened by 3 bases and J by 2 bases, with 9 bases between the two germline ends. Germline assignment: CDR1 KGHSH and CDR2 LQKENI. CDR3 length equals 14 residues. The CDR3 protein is CASSPGLTTDTQYF. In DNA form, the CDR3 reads TGTGCCAGCTCACCGGGACTCACCACAGATACGCAGTATTTT.

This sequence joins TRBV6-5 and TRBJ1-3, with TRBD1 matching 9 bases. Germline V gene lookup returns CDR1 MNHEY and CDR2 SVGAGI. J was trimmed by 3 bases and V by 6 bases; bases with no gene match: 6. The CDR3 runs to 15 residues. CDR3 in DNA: TGTGCCAGCAGGGAGGGACAGGGTCTTGGAAACACCATATATTTT. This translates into CASREGQGLGNTIYF.

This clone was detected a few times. For the CDR3, the DNA is TGTGCCAGCACCCCCCAACGGACGAGAGGGAGCTCGGCGGCCACCAATGAGCAGTTCTTC. Its protein product is CASTPQRTRGSSAATNEQFF. The V and J genes are TRBV6-2 or TRBV6-3 and TRBJ2-1, with D possibly TRBD2 on 5 matching bases. CDR3 size: 20 residues. Germline CDR1 MNHEY, CDR2 SVGEGT. The V end lost 7 bases, the J end lost 6 bases, and 34 bases lay between the germline ends.

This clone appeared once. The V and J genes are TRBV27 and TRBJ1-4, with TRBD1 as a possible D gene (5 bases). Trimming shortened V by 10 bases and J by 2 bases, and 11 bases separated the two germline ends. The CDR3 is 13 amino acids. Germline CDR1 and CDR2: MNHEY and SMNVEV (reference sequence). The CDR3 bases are TGTGCCACCGCAGACAGTACTAATGAAAAACTGTTTTTT. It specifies CATADSTNEKLFF.

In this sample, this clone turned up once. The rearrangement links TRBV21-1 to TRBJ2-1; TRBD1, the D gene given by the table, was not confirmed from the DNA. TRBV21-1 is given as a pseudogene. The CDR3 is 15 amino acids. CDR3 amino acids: CASDPSDTSYNEQFF. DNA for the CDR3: TGTGCCAGCGATCCCTCGGACACCTCCTACAATGAGCAGTTCTTC.

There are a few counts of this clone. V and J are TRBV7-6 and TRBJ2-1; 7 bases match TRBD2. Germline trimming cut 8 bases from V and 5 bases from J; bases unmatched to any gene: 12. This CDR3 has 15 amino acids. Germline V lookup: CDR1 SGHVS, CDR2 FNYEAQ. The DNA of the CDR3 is TGTGCCAGCGCAAGAACGGGGGGAGTCCACAATGAGCAGTTCTTC. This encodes CASARTGGVHNEQFF.

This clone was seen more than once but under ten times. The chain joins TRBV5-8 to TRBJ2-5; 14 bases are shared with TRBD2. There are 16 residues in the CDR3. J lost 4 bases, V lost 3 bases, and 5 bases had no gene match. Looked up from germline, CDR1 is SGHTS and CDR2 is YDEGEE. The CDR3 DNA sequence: TGTGCCAGCAGCTCTCGACTAGCGGGAGGGGTAGAGACCCAGTACTTC. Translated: CASSSRLAGGVETQYF.

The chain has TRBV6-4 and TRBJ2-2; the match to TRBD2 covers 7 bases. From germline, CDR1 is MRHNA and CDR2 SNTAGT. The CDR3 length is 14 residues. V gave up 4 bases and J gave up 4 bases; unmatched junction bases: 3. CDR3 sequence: CASSGEGSTGELFF. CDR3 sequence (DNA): TGTGCCAGCAGTGGGGAGGGATCCACCGGGGAGCTGTTTTTT.

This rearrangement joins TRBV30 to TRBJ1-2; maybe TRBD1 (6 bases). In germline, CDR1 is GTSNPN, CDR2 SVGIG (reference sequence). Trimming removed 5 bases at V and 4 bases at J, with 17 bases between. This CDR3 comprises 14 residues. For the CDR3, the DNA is TGTGCCTGGGCAAACAGGGAGTGGAGCTATGGCTACACCTTC. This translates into CAWANREWSYGYTF.

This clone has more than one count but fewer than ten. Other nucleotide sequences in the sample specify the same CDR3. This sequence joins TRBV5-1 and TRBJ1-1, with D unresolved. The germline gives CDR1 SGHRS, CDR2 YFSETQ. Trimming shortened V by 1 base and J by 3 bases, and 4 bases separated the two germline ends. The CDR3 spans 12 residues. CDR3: CASSLTDTEAFF. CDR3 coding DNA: TGCGCCAGCAGCTTGACAGACACTGAAGCTTTCTTT.

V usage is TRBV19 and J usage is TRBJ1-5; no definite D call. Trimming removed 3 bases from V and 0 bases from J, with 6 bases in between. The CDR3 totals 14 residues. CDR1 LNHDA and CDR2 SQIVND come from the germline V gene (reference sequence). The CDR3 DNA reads TGTGCCAGTAGTATTGTCCATAGCAATCAGCCCCAGCATTTT. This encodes CASSIVHSNQPQHF. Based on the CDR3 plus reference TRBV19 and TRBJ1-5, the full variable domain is DGGITQSPKYLFRKEGQNVTLSCEQNLNHDAMYWYRQDPGQGLRLIYYSQIVNDFQKGDIAEGYSVSREKKESFPLTVTSAQKNPTAFYLCASSIVHSNQPQHFGDGTRLSIL.

The CDR3 spells CASSETSGRANEQFF. DNA for the CDR3: TGTGCCAGCAGCGAGACTAGCGGGAGGGCTAATGAGCAGTTCTTC. The chain couples TRBV7-9 to TRBJ2-1; 14 nucleotides align to TRBD2. J lost 7 bases, V lost 5 bases, and 4 bases had no gene match. The CDR3 loop spans 15 amino acids. From germline, CDR1 is SEHNR and CDR2 FQNEAQ (reference sequence).

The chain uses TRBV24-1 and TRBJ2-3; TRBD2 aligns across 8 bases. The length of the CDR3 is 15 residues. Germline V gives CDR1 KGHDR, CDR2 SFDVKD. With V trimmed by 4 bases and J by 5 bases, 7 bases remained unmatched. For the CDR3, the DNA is TGTGCCACCAGTGAACCGGGACTAGGGCTAGATACGCAGTATTTT. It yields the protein CATSEPGLGLDTQYF.

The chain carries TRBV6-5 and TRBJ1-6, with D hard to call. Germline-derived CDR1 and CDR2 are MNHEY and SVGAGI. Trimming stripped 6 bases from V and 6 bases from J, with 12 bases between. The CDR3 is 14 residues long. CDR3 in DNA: TGTGCCAGCAGCCGACAAGAGATTAATTCACCCCTCCACTTT. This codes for CASSRQEINSPLHF.

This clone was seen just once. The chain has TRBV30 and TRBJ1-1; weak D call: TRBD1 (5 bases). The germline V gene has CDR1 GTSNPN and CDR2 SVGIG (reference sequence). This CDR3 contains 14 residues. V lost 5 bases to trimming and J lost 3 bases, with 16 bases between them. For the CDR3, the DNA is TGTGCCTGGTTCCTCAAGGGGTTGGACACTGAAGCTTTCTTT. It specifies CAWFLKGLDTEAFF. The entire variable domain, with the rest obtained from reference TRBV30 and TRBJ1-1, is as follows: SQTIHQWPATLVQPVGSPLSLECTVEGTSNPNLYWYRQAAGRGLQLLFYSVGIGQISSEVPQNLSASRPQDRQFILSSKKLLLSDSGFYLCAWFLKGLDTEAFFGQGTRLTVV.

As DNA, the CDR3 is TGTGCCAGTAGTCGTCATTACGGGGGAAGTTATAGCAATCAGCCCCAGCATTTT. Protein: CASSRHYGGSYSNQPQHF. This sequence joins TRBV19 and TRBJ1-5; D is possibly TRBD1 (5 bases). The germline V gene encodes CDR1 LNHDA and CDR2 SQIVND (reference sequence). The CDR3 is made up of 18 amino acids. The ends were cut back, 5 bases at V and 0 bases at J, with 20 bases in the middle. The whole variable domain, filled in from reference TRBV19 and TRBJ1-5, reads DGGITQSPKYLFRKEGQNVTLSCEQNLNHDAMYWYRQDPGQGLRLIYYSQIVNDFQKGDIAEGYSVSREKKESFPLTVTSAQKNPTAFYLCASSRHYGGSYSNQPQHFGDGTRLSIL.

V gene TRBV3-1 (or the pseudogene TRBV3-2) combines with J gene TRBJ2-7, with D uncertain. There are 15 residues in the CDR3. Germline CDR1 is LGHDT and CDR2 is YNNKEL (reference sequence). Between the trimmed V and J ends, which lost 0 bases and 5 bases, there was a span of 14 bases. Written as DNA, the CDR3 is TGTGCCAGCAGCCAAGAGGGCAGGCCAATTGACGAGCAGTACTTC. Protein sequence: CASSQEGRPIDEQYF.

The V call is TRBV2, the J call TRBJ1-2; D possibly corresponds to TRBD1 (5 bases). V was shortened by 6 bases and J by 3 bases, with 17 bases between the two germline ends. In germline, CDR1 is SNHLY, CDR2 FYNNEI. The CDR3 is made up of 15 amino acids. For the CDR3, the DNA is TGTGCCAGCAGGGGACTGAGGGAAATCGACTATGGCTACACCTTC. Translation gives CASRGLREIDYGYTF.

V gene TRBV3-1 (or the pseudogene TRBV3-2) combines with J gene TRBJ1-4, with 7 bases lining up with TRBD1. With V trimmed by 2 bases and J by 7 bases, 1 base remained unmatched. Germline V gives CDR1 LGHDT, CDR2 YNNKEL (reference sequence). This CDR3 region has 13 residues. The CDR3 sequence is CASSQRTGEKLFF. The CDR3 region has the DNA TGTGCCAGCAGCCAAAGGACAGGTGAAAAACTGTTTTTT.

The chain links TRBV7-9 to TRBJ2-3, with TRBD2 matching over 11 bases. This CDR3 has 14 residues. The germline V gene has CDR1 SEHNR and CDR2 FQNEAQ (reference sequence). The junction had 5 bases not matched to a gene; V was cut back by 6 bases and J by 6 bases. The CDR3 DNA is TGTGCCAGCAGTTGGACTAGCGGGCAGGATACGCAGTATTTT. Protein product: CASSWTSGQDTQYF.

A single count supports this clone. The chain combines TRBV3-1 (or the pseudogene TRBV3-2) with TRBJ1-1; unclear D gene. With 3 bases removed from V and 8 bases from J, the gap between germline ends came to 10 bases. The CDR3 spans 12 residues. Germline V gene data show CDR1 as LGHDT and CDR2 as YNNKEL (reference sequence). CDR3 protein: CASSHHREEAFF. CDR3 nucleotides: TGTGCCAGCAGCCACCACAGAGAGGAAGCTTTCTTT.

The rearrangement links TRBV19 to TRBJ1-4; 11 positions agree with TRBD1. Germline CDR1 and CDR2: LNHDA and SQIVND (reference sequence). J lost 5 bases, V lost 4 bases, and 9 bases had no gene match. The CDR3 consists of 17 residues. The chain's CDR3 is CASSNRGQGDHNEKLFF. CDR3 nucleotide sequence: TGTGCCAGTAGTAATCGGGGACAGGGGGATCACAATGAAAAACTGTTTTTT.

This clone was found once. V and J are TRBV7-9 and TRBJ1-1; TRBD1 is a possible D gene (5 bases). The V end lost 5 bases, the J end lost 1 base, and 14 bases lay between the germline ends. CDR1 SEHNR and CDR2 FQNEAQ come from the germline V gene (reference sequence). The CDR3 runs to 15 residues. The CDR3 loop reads CASSAGRGTNTEAFF. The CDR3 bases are TGTGCCAGCAGCGCCGGGCGGGGGACGAACACTGAAGCTTTCTTT.

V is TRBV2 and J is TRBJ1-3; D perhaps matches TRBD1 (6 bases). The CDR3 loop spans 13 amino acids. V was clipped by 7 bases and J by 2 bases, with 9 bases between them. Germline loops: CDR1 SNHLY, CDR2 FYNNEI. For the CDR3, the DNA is TGTGCCAGCAAAACAGGGACTGGAAACACCATATATTTT. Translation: CASKTGTGNTIYF.

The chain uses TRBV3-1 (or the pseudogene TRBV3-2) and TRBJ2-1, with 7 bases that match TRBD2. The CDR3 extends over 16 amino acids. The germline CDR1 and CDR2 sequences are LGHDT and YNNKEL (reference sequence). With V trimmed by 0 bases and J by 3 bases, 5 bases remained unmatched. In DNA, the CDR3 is TGTGCCAGCAGCCAAGATCGGGGGAGGGTCTACAATGAGCAGTTCTTC. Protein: CASSQDRGRVYNEQFF.